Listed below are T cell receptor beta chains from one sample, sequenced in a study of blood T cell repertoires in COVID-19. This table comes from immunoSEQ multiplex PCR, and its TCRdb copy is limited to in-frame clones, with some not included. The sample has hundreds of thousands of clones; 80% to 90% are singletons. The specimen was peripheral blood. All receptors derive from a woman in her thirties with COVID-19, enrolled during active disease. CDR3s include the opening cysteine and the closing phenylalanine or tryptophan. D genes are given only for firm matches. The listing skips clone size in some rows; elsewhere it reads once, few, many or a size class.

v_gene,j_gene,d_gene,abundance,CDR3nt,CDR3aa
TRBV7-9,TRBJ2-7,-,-,TGTGCCAGCAGCTTGGGTGGAGGAAGAGTATCCTACGAGCAGTACTTC,CASSLGGGRVSYEQYF
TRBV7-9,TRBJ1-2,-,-,TGTGCCAGCAGCCCTCCCTCGTATGGCTACACCTTC,CASSPPSYGYTF
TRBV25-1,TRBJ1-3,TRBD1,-,TGTGCCAGCAGTGGGAAAAACAGGGGCTCTGGAAACACCATATATTTT,CASSGKNRGSGNTIYF
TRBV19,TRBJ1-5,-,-,TGTGCCAGTAGTGACCCACAGGGCTATCAGCCCCAGCATTTT,CASSDPQGYQPQHF
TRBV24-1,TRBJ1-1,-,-,TGTGCCACCAGTGATTGGAGGAACACTGAAGCTTTCTTT,CATSDWRNTEAFF
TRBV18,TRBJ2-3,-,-,TGTGCCAGCTCGATCTCGGGACTTTACACAGATACGCAGTATTTT,CASSISGLYTDTQYF
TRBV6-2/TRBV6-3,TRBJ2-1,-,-,TGTGCCAGCAGTAGACTCAATGAGCAGTTCTTC,CASSRLNEQFF
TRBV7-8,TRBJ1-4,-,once,TGTGCCAGCAGCCCCGAATGGAGCCTTCGTGCAACTAATGAAAAACTGTTTTTT,CASSPEWSLRATNEKLFF
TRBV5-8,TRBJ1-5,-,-,TGTGCCAGCAGCTCCGGAACAGATTCTTATAGCAATCAGCCCCAGCATTTT,CASSSGTDSYSNQPQHF
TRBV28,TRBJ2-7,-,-,TGTGCCAGCAGGACTCGTCAGGGACACCCTTACGAGCAGTACTTC,CASRTRQGHPYEQYF
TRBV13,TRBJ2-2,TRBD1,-,TGTGCCAGCAGCACACGGGACAGAATCACCGGGGAGCTGTTTTTT,CASSTRDRITGELFF
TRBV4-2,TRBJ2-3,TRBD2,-,TGTGCCAGCAGCCGATCCGGGACTAGCGGGGGGGCCGCCCCAGATACGCAGTATTTT,CASSRSGTSGGAAPDTQYF
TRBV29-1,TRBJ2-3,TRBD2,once,TGCAGCGCCTCGGGGGGAATTAGCACAGATACGCAGTATTTT,CSASGGISTDTQYF
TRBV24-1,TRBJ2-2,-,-,TGTGCCACCAGTGATCCGGGCTCCGGGGGTACCGGGGAGCTGTTTTTT,CATSDPGSGGTGELFF
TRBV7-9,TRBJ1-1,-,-,TGTGCCAGCAGCTTATTCTCAAGGGGAAGGGGCACTGAAGCTTTCTTT,CASSLFSRGRGTEAFF
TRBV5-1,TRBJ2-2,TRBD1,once,TGCGCCAGCGGACCCGAAGGACAGGGGTGGGCCGGGGAGCTGTTTTTT,CASGPEGQGWAGELFF
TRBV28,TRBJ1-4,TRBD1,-,TGTGCCAGCAGTTCGCACAGGGGGGGGAATGAAAAACTGTTTTTT,CASSSHRGGNEKLFF
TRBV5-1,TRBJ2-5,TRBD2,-,TGCGCCAGCAGCCCAGGGACTAGCGGGGTGGAGACCCAGTACTTC,CASSPGTSGVETQYF
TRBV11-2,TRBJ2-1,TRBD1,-,TGTGCCAGCGCCCCCTTGAGGGGGCCGTCCTACAATGAGCAGTTCTTC,CASAPLRGPSYNEQFF
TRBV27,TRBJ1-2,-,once,TGTGCCAGCAGTTTATACCTAAACTATGGCTACACCTTC,CASSLYLNYGYTF
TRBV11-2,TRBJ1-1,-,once,TGTGCCAGCCTCAACCAGGGAAACACTGAAGCTTTCTTT,CASLNQGNTEAFF
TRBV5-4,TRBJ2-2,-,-,TGTGCCAGCAGCTTTAAGCTGACAGCTACGAACACCGGGGAGCTGTTTTTT,CASSFKLTATNTGELFF
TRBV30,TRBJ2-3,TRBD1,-,TGTGCCTGGAACTCCGGGCAGGGGGCGTCAGATACGCAGTATTTT,CAWNSGQGASDTQYF
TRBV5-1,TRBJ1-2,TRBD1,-,TGCGCCAGCAGCCCGGACAGGGAGGCTTATGGCTACACCTTC,CASSPDREAYGYTF